One T cell receptor (beta chain) is described in this entry. Its antigen is unknown. The data originate from a study of T cell responses to AZD1222 COVID-19 vaccine. Study-wide points: Among AZD1222 vaccinees, only five or six were seropositive at baseline. The repertoires were collected only after the peak T cell response. An increase in Spike-specific TCR breadth and depth was observed after two AZD1222 doses.

Clones were read by immunoSEQ multiplex PCR, and TCRdb kept only the in-frame ones, dropping some. There are 90,000 to 130,000 clones in the sample; roughly 92% occur only once, and over 2% lies in the top ten. Sequencing used peripheral blood, obtained 28 days after the second AZD1222 dose. The receptor's source is an adult who received the AZD1222 COVID-19 vaccine.

DNA of the CDR3: TGTGCCAGCAGCCAAGATTCCCCTAATTCACCCCTCCACTTT. It is translated as CASSQDSPNSPLHF. The rearrangement links TRBV3-1 (or the pseudogene TRBV3-2) to TRBJ1-6; D unresolved. CDR1 and CDR2 from the germline V gene are LGHDT and YNNKEL (reference sequence). Trimming shortened V by 0 bases and J by 6 bases, and 6 bases separated the two germline ends. This CDR3 has 14 amino acids.